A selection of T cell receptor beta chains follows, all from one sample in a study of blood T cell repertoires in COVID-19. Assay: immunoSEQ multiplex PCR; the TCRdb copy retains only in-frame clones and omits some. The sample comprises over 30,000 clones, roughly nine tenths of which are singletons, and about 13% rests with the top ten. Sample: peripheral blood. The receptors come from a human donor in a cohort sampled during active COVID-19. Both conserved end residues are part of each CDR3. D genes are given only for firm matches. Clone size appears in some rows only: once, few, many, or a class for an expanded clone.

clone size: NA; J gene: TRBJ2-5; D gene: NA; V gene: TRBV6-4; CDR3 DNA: TGTGCCATTCCCCGGCGGAGCGGCAATTCGGGCGGGGAAGAGACCCAGTACTTC; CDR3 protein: CAIPRRSGNSGGEETQYF
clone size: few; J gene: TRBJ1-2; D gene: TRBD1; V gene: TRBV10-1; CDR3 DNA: TGCGCCAGCAGTGAGTCCAGGGACAGTGACAAGTATGGCTACACCTTC; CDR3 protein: CASSESRDSDKYGYTF
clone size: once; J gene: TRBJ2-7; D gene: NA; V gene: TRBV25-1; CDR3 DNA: TGTGCCAGCAGTGAATTTAACTGGGGCCCGCGCCCCTACGAGCAGTACTTC; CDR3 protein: CASSEFNWGPRPYEQYF
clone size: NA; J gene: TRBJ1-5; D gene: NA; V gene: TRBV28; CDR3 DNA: TGTGCCAGCAGTTTAGAGACAGTTAGCAATCAGCCCCAGCATTTT; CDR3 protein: CASSLETVSNQPQHF
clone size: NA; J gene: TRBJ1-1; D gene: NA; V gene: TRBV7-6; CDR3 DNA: TGTGCCAGCAGGCGGGCCGGCCGCATGAACACTGAAGCTTTCTTT; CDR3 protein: CASRRAGRMNTEAFF
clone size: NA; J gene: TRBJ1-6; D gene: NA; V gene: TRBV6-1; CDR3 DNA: TGTGCCAGCAGTGAAAGCCTATCTCTTAATAATTCACCCCTCCACTTT; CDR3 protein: CASSESLSLNNSPLHF
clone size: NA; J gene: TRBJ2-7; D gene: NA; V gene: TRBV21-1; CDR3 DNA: TGTGCCAGCAGCAAAGGAGTAGGGGTAGGGAAAATCTACGAGCAGTACTTC; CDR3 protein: CASSKGVGVGKIYEQYF
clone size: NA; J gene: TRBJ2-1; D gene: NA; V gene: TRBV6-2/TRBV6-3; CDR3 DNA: TGTGCCAGCAGTTCGTGGGAGGTGGAGAGAAATGAGCAGTTCTTC; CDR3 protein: CASSSWEVERNEQFF
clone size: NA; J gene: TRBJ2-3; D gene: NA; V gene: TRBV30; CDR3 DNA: TGTGCCTGGAGTTCTCAGGTTGGGGGGTACGGCACAGATACGCAGTATTTT; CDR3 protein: CAWSSQVGGYGTDTQYF
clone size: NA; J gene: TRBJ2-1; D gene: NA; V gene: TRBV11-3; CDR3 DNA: TGTGCCAGCAGCTCGGCGGCTTACAATGAGCAGTTCTTC; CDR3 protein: CASSSAAYNEQFF
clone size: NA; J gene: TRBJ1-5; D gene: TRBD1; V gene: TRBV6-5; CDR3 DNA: TGTGCCAGCAGTTACTCCGGAGGGGGCACCGATCAGCCCCAGCATTTT; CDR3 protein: CASSYSGGGTDQPQHF
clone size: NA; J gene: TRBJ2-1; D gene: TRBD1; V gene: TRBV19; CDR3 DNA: TGTGCCCCCAAAAAGGGACAGCTGCCGGGTGAGCAGTTCTTC; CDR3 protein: CAPKKGQLPGEQFF
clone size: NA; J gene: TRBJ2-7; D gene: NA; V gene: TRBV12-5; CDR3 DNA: TGTGCTAGTGGTTTGGGCGGGTCCTACGAGCAGTACTTC; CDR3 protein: CASGLGGSYEQYF
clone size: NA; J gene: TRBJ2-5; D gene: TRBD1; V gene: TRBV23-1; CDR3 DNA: TGCGCCAGCAGTTTTGACAGGGTTTACGAAAGTCGAGAGACCCAGTACTTC; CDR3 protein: CASSFDRVYESRETQYF
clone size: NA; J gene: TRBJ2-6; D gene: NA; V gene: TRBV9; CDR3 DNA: TGTGCCAGCAGCGGAGACTCCTCTGGGGCCAACGTCCTGACTTTC; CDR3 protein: CASSGDSSGANVLTF
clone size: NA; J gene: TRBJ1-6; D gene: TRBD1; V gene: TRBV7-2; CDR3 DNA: TGTGCCAGCAGCCCCCCGGACAGGGGGCTCTACTTT; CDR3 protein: CASSPPDRGLYF
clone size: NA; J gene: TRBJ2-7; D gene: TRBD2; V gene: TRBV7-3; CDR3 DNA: TGTGCCAGCAGCTCGAGCGGGGGGGAAAACTACGAGCAGTACTTC; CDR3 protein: CASSSSGGENYEQYF
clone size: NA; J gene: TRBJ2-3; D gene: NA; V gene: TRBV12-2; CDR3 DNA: TGTGCAAGTCGCACCGGCCTAGCGGGAGGTTGGCGCACAGATACGCAGTATTTT; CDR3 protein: CASRTGLAGGWRTDTQYF
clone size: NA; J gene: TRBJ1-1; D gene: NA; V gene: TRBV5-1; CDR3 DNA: TGCGCCAGCAGCTTGGCCTATCAGGAATTTGACACTGAAGCTTTCTTT; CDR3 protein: CASSLAYQEFDTEAFF
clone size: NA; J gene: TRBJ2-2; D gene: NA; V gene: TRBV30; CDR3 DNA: TGTGCCTGGAGTGTACAGGAAGACAGGGAGCTGTTTTTT; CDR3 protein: CAWSVQEDRELFF
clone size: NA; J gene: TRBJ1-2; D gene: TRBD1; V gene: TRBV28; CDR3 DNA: TGTGCCAGCAGTATTCGACAGGGCGCCTATGGCTACACCTTC; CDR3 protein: CASSIRQGAYGYTF
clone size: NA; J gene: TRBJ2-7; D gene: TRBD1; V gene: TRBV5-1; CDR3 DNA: TGCGCCAGCAGGGCCGGGACAGGGTACTCCTACGAGCAGTACTTC; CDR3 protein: CASRAGTGYSYEQYF
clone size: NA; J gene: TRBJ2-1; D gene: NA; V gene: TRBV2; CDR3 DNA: TGTGCCAGCAGTGCTCGGGTCTTGTCCTACAATGAGCAGTTCTTC; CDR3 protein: CASSARVLSYNEQFF
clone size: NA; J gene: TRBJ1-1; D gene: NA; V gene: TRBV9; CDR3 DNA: TGTGCCAGCAGCGCTTTAAGGGAGGATACTGAAGCTTTCTTT; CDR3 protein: CASSALREDTEAFF
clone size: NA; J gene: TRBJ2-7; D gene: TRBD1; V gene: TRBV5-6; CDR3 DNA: TGTGCCAGCAGCCATACAGGGGTCCACGAGCAGTACTTC; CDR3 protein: CASSHTGVHEQYF
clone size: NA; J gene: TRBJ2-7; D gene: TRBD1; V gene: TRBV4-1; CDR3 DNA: TGCGCCAGCAGCCTGGTACAGGGGGCTAATTCCTACGAGCAGTACTTC; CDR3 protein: CASSLVQGANSYEQYF
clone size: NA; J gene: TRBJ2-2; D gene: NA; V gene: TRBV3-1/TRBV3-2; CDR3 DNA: TGTGCCAGCAGACCCGGGAGCAACACCGGGGAGCTGTTTTTT; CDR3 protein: CASRPGSNTGELFF
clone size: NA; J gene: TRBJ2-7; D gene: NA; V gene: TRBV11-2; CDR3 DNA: TGTGCCAGCAGCTCGCAGGGGTACGGACTCTCCTACGAGCAGTACTTC; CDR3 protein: CASSSQGYGLSYEQYF
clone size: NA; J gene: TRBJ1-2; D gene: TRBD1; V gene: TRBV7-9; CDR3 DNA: TGTGCCAGCAGCTGGGGGACAGGGGAACGCTATGGCTACACCTTC; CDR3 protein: CASSWGTGERYGYTF
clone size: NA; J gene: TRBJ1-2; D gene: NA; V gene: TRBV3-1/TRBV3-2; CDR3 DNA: TGTGCCAGCAGCCCCCAGGGCGGCGGCTACACCTTC; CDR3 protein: CASSPQGGGYTF
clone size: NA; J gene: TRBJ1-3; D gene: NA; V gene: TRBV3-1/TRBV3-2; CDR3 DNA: TGTGCCAGCAGCCAAGACACAGGTGGAAACACCATATATTTT; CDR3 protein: CASSQDTGGNTIYF
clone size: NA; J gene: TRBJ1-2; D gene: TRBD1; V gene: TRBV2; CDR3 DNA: TGTGCCAGCACCGGACAGGGGGCGGGCGGCTACACCTTC; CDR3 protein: CASTGQGAGGYTF
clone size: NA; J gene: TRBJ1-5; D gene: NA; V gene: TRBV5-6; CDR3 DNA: TGTGCCAGCAGCTTGATGGCATCAGGATTCTATAGCAATCAGCCCCAGCATTTT; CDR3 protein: CASSLMASGFYSNQPQHF
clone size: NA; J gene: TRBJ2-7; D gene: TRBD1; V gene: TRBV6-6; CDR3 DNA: TGTGCCAGCAGTTATACAGGGGTCTCCTACGAGCAGTACTTC; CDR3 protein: CASSYTGVSYEQYF
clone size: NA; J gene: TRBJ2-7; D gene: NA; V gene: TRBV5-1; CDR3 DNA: TGCGCCAGCAGCTTGGGGCCTACCTCGTCGGGGGAGCAGTACTTC; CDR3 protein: CASSLGPTSSGEQYF
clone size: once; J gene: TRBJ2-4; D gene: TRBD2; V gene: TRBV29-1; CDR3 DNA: TGCAGCGTTGCTTTAGCGGGAGTGCAAAACATTCAGTACTTC; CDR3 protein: CSVALAGVQNIQYF
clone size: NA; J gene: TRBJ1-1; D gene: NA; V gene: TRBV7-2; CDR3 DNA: TGTGCCAGCAGCTTAGGGAGGAACACTGAAGCTTTCTTT; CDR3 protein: CASSLGRNTEAFF
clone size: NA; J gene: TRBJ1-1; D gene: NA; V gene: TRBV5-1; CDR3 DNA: TGCGCCAGCAGCTTGGGACAGGTTTGGGAGAACACTGAAGCTTTCTTT; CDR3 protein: CASSLGQVWENTEAFF
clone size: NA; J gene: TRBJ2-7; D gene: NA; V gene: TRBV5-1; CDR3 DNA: TGCGCCAGCAGCCCCGAGGGTCTGTACGAGCAGTACTTC; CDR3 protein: CASSPEGLYEQYF
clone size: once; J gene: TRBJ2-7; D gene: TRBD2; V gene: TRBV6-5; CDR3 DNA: TGTGCCAGCAGGCCCGGACTAGCGGGAGTCAACGAGCAGTACTTC; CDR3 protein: CASRPGLAGVNEQYF
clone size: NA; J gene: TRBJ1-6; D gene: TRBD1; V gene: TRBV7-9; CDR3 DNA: TGTGCCAGCAGCTTACCTCGGACAGGGGGCAGGGGCGATTCACCCCTCCACTTT; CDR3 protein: CASSLPRTGGRGDSPLHF
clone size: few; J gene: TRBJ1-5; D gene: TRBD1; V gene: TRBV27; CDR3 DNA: TGTGCCAGCAGGTGCCCCGGGACAGGTCGTCAGCCCCAGCATTTT; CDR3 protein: CASRCPGTGRQPQHF
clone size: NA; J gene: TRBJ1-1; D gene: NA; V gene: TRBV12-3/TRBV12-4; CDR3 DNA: TGTGCCAGCAGTTTAGAGGGGTCCACTGAAGCTTTCTTT; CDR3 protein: CASSLEGSTEAFF
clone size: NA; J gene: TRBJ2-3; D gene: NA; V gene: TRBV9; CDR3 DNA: TGTGCCAGCAGCGTAGGGAGCGGGAGCACAGATACGCAGTATTTT; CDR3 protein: CASSVGSGSTDTQYF
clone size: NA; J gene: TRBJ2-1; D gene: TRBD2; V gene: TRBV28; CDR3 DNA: TGTGCCAGCAGCTGGACTAGGAGTGTCAATGAGCAGTTCTTC; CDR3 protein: CASSWTRSVNEQFF